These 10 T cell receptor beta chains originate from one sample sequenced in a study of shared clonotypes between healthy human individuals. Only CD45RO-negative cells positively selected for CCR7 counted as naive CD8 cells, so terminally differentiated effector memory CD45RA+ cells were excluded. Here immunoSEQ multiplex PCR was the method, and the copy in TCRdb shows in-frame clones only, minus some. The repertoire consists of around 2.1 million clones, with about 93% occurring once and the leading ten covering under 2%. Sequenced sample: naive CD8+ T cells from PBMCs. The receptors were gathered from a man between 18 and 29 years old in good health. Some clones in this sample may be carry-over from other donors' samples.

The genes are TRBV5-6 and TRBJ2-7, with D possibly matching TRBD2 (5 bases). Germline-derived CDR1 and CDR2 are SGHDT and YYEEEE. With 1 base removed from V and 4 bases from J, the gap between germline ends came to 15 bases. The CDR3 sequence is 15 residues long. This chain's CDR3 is CASSLMERSLYEQYF. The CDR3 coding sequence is TGTGCCAGCAGCTTGATGGAGCGGAGCCTTTACGAGCAGTACTTC. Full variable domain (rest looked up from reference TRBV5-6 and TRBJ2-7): DAGVTQSPTHLIKTRGQQVTLRCSPKSGHDTVSWYQQALGQGPQFIFQYYEEEERQRGNFPDRFSGHQFPNYSSELNVNALLLGDSALYLCASSLMERSLYEQYFGPGTRLTVT.

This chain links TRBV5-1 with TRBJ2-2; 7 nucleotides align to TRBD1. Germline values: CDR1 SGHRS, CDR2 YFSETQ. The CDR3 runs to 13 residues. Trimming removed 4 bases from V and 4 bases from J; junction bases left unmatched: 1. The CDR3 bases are TGCGCCAGCAGCGGGACAGTCACCGGGGAGCTGTTTTTT. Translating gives CASSGTVTGELFF.

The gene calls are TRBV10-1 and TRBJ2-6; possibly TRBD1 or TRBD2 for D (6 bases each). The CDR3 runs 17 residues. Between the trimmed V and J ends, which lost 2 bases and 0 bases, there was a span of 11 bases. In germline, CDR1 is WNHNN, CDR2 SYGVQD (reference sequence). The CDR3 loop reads CASSERGQHSGANVLTF. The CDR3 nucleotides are TGCGCCAGCAGTGAGCGGGGGCAGCACTCTGGGGCCAACGTCCTGACTTTC.

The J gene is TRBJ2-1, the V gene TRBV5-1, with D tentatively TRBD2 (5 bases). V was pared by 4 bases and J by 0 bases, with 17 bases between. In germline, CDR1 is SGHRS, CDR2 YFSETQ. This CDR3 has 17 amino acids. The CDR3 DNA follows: TGCGCCAGCAGCCTCTTAGGACTCGAAAGCTCCTACAATGAGCAGTTCTTC. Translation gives CASSLLGLESSYNEQFF.

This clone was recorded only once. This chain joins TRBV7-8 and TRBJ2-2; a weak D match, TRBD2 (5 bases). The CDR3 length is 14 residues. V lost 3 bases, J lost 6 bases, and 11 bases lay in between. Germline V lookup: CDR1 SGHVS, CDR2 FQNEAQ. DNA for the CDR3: TGTGCCAGCAGCTTCTTTGGTAGCGCCGGGGAGCTGTTTTTT. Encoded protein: CASSFFGSAGELFF. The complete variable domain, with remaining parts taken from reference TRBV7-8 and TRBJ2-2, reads GAGVSQSPRYKVAKRGQDVALRCDPISGHVSLFWYQQALGQGPEFLTYFQNEAQLDKSGLPSDRFFAERPEGSVSTLKIQRTQQEDSAVYLCASSFFGSAGELFFGEGSRLTVL.

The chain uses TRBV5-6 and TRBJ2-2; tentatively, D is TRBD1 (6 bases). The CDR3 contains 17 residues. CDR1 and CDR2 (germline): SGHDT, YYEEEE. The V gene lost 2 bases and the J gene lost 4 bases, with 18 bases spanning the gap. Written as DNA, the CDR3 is TGTGCCAGCAGCTTTAGCCCTACAGGGCGAGGCACCGGGGAGCTGTTTTTT. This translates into CASSFSPTGRGTGELFF.

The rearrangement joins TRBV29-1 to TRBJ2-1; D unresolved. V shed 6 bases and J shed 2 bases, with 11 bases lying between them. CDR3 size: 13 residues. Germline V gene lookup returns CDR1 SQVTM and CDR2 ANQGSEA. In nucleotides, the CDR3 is TGCAGCGTGGAGCCGCCTACCTACAATGAGCAGTTCTTC. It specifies CSVEPPTYNEQFF.

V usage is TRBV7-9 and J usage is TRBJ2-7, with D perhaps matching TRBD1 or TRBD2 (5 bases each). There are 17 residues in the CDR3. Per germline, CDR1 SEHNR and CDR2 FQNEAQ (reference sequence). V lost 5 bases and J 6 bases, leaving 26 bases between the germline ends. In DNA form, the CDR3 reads TGTGCCAGCAGCGGAACCGGGACGACCTCTAGCCCTTCCGAGCAGTACTTC. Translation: CASSGTGTTSSPSEQYF.

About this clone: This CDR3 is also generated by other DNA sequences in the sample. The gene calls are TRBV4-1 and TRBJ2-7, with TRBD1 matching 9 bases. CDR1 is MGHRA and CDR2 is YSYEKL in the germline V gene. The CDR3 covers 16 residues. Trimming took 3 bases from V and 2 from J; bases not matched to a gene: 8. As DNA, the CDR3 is TGCGCCAGCAGCCAGGACCCGGGACAGGGTGCCTACGAGCAGTACTTC. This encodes CASSQDPGQGAYEQYF.

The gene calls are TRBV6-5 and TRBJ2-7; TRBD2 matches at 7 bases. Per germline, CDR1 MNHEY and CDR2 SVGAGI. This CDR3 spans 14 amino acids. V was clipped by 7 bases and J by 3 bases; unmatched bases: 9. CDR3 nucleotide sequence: TGTGCCAGCACCCCCCGCCTAGCGGACTACGAGCAGTACTTC. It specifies CASTPRLADYEQYF.